One sample yielded the 29 T cell receptor beta chains listed below, sequenced in a study of blood T cell repertoires in COVID-19. This table comes from immunoSEQ multiplex PCR, and its TCRdb copy is limited to in-frame clones, with some not included. The sample has about 69,000 clones; roughly 80% are singletons. Sequencing used peripheral blood. The receptors shown here come from a woman older than 75 with acute or convalescent COVID-19.

This clone was counted only a few times. The chain links TRBV6-5 to TRBJ1-5; 10 bases map to TRBD1. V shed 2 bases and J 5 bases; nucleotides not matched to a gene: 6. CDR1 MNHEY and CDR2 SVGAGI come from the germline V gene. The CDR3 length is 16 residues. The chain's CDR3 is CASSYRGQGLDQPQHF. The CDR3 nucleotides are TGTGCCAGCAGTTACCGGGGACAGGGGTTAGATCAGCCCCAGCATTTT.

A word on this clone: The germline gene is not matched at one end of the junction; a read error may be the cause. V is TRBV7-7 and J is TRBJ2-5; 8 bases agree with TRBD1. From germline, CDR1 is SSHAT and CDR2 FNYEAQ (reference sequence). CDR3 length equals 14 residues. The CDR3 DNA is TGTGCTAGCAGCTTAGACAGGGGTCAAGAGACCCAGTACTTC. It encodes CASSLDRGQETQYF. The complete variable domain, with remaining parts taken from reference TRBV7-7 and TRBJ2-5, reads GAGVSQSPRYKVTKRGQDVTLRCDPISSHATLYWYQQALGQGPEFLTYFNYEAQPDKSGLPSDRFSAERPEGSISTLTIQRTEQRDSAMYRCASSLDRGQETQYFGPGTRLLVL.

The chain joins TRBV29-1 to TRBJ1-4; perhaps TRBD1 as D (5 bases). Trimming removed 4 bases from V and 3 bases from J, with 15 bases in between. The CDR3 runs to 15 residues. The germline gives CDR1 SQVTM, CDR2 ANQGSEA. CDR3: CSVGEDRGSNEKLFF. For the CDR3, the DNA is TGCAGCGTTGGGGAGGATCGGGGGTCTAATGAAAAACTGTTTTTT.

The chain is built from TRBV10-3 and TRBJ1-2; no reliable D call. This CDR3 is built from 13 residues. Germline V gives CDR1 ENHRY, CDR2 SYGVKD. V shed 1 base and J shed 6 bases, with 9 bases lying between them. CDR3 sequence reads: CAISEWERNGYTF. The CDR3 nucleotides are TGTGCCATCAGTGAGTGGGAGAGGAATGGCTACACCTTC.

The chain carries TRBV30 and TRBJ1-5, with TRBD1 identical over 7 bases. V gave up 6 bases and J gave up 6 bases; unmatched junction bases: 8. Germline V gene lookup returns CDR1 GTSNPN and CDR2 SVGIG (reference sequence). The CDR3 contains 13 residues. The CDR3 bases are TGTGCCTGTGGGCAGGGGGAGTCTCAGCCCCAGCATTTT. It is translated as CACGQGESQPQHF.

This clone was detected only once. J is TRBJ2-6 and V is TRBV5-1, with D possibly matching TRBD1 (6 bases). This CDR3 is 16 amino acids long. CDR1 and CDR2 (germline): SGHRS, YFSETQ. V lost 4 bases and J lost 2, with 13 bases in between. In DNA, the CDR3 is TGCGCCAGCAGCAGCGGACAGACAGCTGGGGCCAACGTCCTGACTTTC. As protein: CASSSGQTAGANVLTF.

The chain combines TRBV27 with TRBJ2-2; no clear D. Between the trimmed V and J ends, which lost 2 bases and 4 bases, there was a span of 8 bases. The germline V gene has CDR1 MNHEY and CDR2 SMNVEV (reference sequence). CDR3 length equals 14 residues. Here the CDR3 reads CASSLRLITGELFF. DNA for the CDR3: TGTGCCAGCAGTTTAAGACTTATCACCGGGGAGCTGTTTTTT.

The DNA for the CDR3 is TGCGCCAGCAGCAGGGGACATTTAGAATCAAAGGGCACTGAAGCTTTCTTT. This sequence encodes CASSRGHLESKGTEAFF. The rearrangement links TRBV5-1 to TRBJ1-1; D might be TRBD1 (6 bases). Germline V CDR1 and CDR2: SGHRS, YFSETQ. CDR3 length equals 17 residues. Trimming left V 4 bases short and J 4 bases short, with 23 bases between.

The CDR3 is CASSPALAGKREQYF. As DNA, the CDR3 is TGTGCCAGCAGCCCAGCACTAGCGGGGAAACGCGAGCAGTACTTC. The gene calls are TRBV3-1 (or the pseudogene TRBV3-2) and TRBJ2-7, with TRBD2 matching over 10 bases. The CDR3 loop spans 15 amino acids. Losses at the gene ends were 4 bases for V and 6 bases for J; bases not matched to a gene: 9. Germline V gives CDR1 LGHDT, CDR2 YNNKEL (reference sequence).

The rearrangement joins TRBV19 to TRBJ2-3, with TRBD1 matching over 7 bases. In germline, CDR1 is LNHDA, CDR2 SQIVND (reference sequence). The CDR3 contains 14 residues. The V and J ends lost 7 bases and 2 bases, in that order; junction bases with no gene match: 6. The CDR3 DNA sequence: TGTGCCAGTACCGGGGACAGTTACACAGATACGCAGTATTTT. This gives the protein CASTGDSYTDTQYF.

This clone was counted a few times. This chain joins TRBV18 and TRBJ2-7, with 8 positions matching TRBD2. This CDR3 is built from 15 residues. V lost 3 bases to trimming and J lost 4 bases; unmatched junction nucleotides: 8. Germline assignment: CDR1 KGHSH and CDR2 LQKENI. CDR3 coding DNA: TGTGCCAGCTCACCGTTCGGGGGGGAGAGTTACGAGCAGTACTTC. Translated, it gives CASSPFGGESYEQYF.

CDR3 DNA: TGTGCCAGCAGCGTCCGCGGGGTCTCCTACAATGAGCAGTTCTTC. Its translation is CASSVRGVSYNEQFF. V is TRBV11-2 and J is TRBJ2-1, with D perhaps matching TRBD2 (6 bases). This CDR3 is built from 15 residues. Germline CDR1 reads SGHAT; CDR2 reads FQNNGV. Trimming left V 5 bases short and J 0 bases short, with 11 bases between.

V and J are TRBV14 and TRBJ2-5; tentatively, D is TRBD2 (6 bases). Germline assignment: CDR1 SGHDN and CDR2 FVKESK. The V end was cut by 4 bases, the J end by 5 bases, with 14 bases between. The CDR3 consists of 14 residues. The CDR3 loop reads CASSRNRGGETQYF. DNA of the CDR3: TGTGCCAGCAGCCGTAATCGAGGAGGGGAGACCCAGTACTTC.

The DNA for the CDR3 is TGTGCCAGTAGAGACAGATCGAACACTGAAGCTTTCTTT. This gives the protein CASRDRSNTEAFF. The rearrangement uses TRBV19 and TRBJ1-1, with D maybe TRBD1 (5 bases). The CDR3 contains 13 residues. V was clipped by 6 bases and J by 1 base, with 9 bases between them. Looked up from germline, CDR1 is LNHDA and CDR2 is SQIVND (reference sequence).

This clone has just a few counts. The V gene is TRBV12-3 or TRBV12-4, the J gene TRBJ1-1, with D hard to call. The CDR3 is made up of 12 amino acids. The V and J ends lost 6 bases and 10 bases respectively, with 15 bases between them. CDR3 DNA: TGTGCCAGCAGCCCCACGGGGTATAGAGCTTTCTTT. Its protein is CASSPTGYRAFF.

The chain carries TRBV2 and TRBJ2-7; 8 bases match TRBD1. V gave up 3 bases and J gave up 6 bases; unmatched junction bases: 7. Looked up from germline, CDR1 is SNHLY and CDR2 is FYNNEI. The CDR3 totals 14 residues. The CDR3 protein is CASSDDRGTIEQYF. CDR3 bases: TGTGCCAGCAGTGATGACAGGGGTACGATCGAGCAGTACTTC.

This chain joins TRBV6-5 and TRBJ2-5; D is perhaps TRBD2 (5 bases). The CDR3 sequence is 13 residues long. V shed 8 bases and J shed 5 bases, with 15 bases lying between them. Germline V CDR1 and CDR2: MNHEY, SVGAGI. The CDR3 is CASGLRERETQYF. CDR3 sequence (DNA): TGTGCCAGCGGACTGAGAGAAAGGGAGACCCAGTACTTC.

V is TRBV19 and J is TRBJ1-2; no firm D call. Per the germline V gene, CDR1 is LNHDA and CDR2 is SQIVND (reference sequence). Trimming took 3 bases from V and 0 from J, leaving 14 bases between them. The CDR3 totals 16 residues. Written as DNA, the CDR3 is TGTGCCAGTAGTATGGGCCGATACATTCCTAACTATGGCTACACCTTC. Translation gives CASSMGRYIPNYGYTF.

The chain recombines TRBV5-6 with TRBJ2-5; D possibly corresponds to TRBD1 (5 bases). V dropped 0 bases and J dropped 6 bases, with 12 bases sitting between them. The length of the CDR3 is 14 residues. Germline CDR1 SGHDT, CDR2 YYEEEE. This chain's CDR3 is CASSLGGASKTQYF. CDR3 DNA sequence: TGTGCCAGCAGCTTGGGGGGCGCATCGAAGACCCAGTACTTC.

This chain connects TRBV6-5 to TRBJ1-5; 7 bases align to TRBD1. The CDR3 sequence is 15 residues long. The V gene's germline CDR1 is MNHEY and CDR2 SVGAGI. With V trimmed by 2 bases and J by 4 bases, 5 bases remained unmatched. CDR3 DNA sequence: TGTGCCAGCAGTTACCAAAAGGGGGCGAATCAGCCCCAGCATTTT. Amino acid sequence: CASSYQKGANQPQHF.

The CDR3 spells CASSFGLFYEQYF. DNA of the CDR3: TGCGCCAGCAGCTTTGGGCTTTTCTACGAGCAGTACTTC. The chain joins TRBV5-1 to TRBJ2-7; D is uncertain. V lost 2 bases and J 3 bases, leaving 9 bases between the germline ends. This CDR3 spans 13 amino acids. Germline values: CDR1 SGHRS, CDR2 YFSETQ.

The chain employs TRBV3-1 (or the pseudogene TRBV3-2) and TRBJ2-3; perhaps TRBD1 as D (6 bases). V lost 6 bases and J lost 3, with 13 bases in between. The CDR3 loop spans 14 amino acids. The germline V gene encodes CDR1 LGHDT and CDR2 YNNKEL (reference sequence). The CDR3 is CASRSQGSTDTQYF. The CDR3 nucleotides read TGTGCCAGCAGATCACAGGGTAGTACAGATACGCAGTATTTT.

The J gene is TRBJ2-5, the V gene TRBV3-1 (or the pseudogene TRBV3-2); D is ambiguous. Deletions cut 4 bases from V and 2 bases from J, with 5 bases between. The germline CDR1 and CDR2 sequences are LGHDT and YNNKEL (reference sequence). The CDR3 is made up of 12 amino acids. CDR3 DNA sequence: TGTGCCAGCAGCCCCCTACAAGAGACCCAGTACTTC. Its protein product is CASSPLQETQYF.

V usage is TRBV7-9 and J usage is TRBJ1-6, with 9 positions matching TRBD1. The CDR3 contains 15 residues. In germline, CDR1 is SEHNR, CDR2 FQNEAQ (reference sequence). The J segment lost 5 bases and the V segment lost 6 bases, leaving 5 bases of the junction unmatched. The CDR3 here is CASRNTGGNNSPLHF. The CDR3 bases are TGTGCCAGCAGAAATACAGGGGGCAATAATTCACCCCTCCACTTT.

The sample holds a few counts of this clone. The chain has TRBV2 and TRBJ1-5; 9 bases are a match to TRBD1. V was clipped by 6 bases and J by 7 bases; unmatched bases: 10. Germline V gives CDR1 SNHLY, CDR2 FYNNEI. CDR3 size: 15 residues. CDR3: CASRKDRGDGQPQHF. As DNA, the CDR3 is TGTGCCAGCAGGAAGGACAGGGGAGATGGGCAGCCCCAGCATTTT. The whole variable domain, filled in from reference TRBV2 and TRBJ1-5, reads EPEVTQTPSHQVTQMGQEVILRCVPISNHLYFYWYRQILGQKVEFLVSFYNNEISEKSEIFDDQFSVERPDGSNFTLKIRSTKLEDSAMYFCASRKDRGDGQPQHFGDGTRLSIL.

This chain links TRBV3-1 (or the pseudogene TRBV3-2) with TRBJ1-3; the D gene is possibly TRBD1 (5 bases). This CDR3 has 14 amino acids. V was trimmed by 2 bases and J by 2 bases, leaving 7 bases between them. The germline gives CDR1 LGHDT, CDR2 YNNKEL (reference sequence). CDR3 loop: CASSQWGAGNTIYF. The CDR3 nucleotides read TGTGCCAGCAGCCAATGGGGGGCTGGAAACACCATATATTTT.

The chain carries TRBV24-1 and TRBJ2-2; D might be TRBD2 (6 bases). This CDR3 is built from 15 residues. Germline CDR1 is KGHDR and CDR2 is SFDVKD. The V end was cut by 4 bases, the J end by 6 bases, with 14 bases between. CDR3 amino acids: CATSDPSGVPGELFF. CDR3 sequence (DNA): TGTGCCACCAGTGACCCATCGGGGGTCCCCGGGGAGCTGTTTTTT.

In its sample, this clone was seen once. The rearrangement joins TRBV3-1 (or the pseudogene TRBV3-2) to TRBJ1-1; no clear D. This CDR3 is built from 18 residues. CDR1 and CDR2 from the germline V gene are LGHDT and YNNKEL (reference sequence). V was pared by 0 bases and J by 3 bases, with 20 bases between. The CDR3 spells CASSQDKGLRTYDTEAFF. CDR3 bases: TGTGCCAGCAGCCAAGACAAGGGTCTGAGGACTTATGACACTGAAGCTTTCTTT.

The V and J genes are TRBV6-6 and TRBJ1-2, with D perhaps TRBD1 (5 bases). Germline V gene lookup returns CDR1 MNHNY and CDR2 SVGAGI (reference sequence). V dropped 4 bases and J dropped 8 bases, with 11 bases sitting between them. This CDR3 has 12 amino acids. CDR3 region: CASSSDGGGYTF. In nucleotides, the CDR3 is TGTGCCAGCAGTTCGGACGGGGGAGGCTACACCTTC.